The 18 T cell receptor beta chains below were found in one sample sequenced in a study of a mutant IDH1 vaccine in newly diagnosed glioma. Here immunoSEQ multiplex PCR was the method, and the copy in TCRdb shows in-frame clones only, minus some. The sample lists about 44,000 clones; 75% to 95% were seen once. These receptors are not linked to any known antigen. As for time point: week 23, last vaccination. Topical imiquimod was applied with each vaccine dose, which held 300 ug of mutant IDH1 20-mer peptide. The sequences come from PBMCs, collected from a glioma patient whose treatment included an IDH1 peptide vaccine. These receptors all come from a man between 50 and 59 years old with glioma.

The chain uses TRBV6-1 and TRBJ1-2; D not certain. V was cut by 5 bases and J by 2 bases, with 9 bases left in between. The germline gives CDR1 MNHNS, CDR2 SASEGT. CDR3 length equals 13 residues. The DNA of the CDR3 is TGTGCCAGCAGTCCTCAGGTCAACTATGGCTACACCTTC. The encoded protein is CASSPQVNYGYTF.

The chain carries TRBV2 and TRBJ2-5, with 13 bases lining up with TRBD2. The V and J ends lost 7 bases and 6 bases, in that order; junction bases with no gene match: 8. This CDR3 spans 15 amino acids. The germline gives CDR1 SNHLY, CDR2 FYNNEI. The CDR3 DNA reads TGTGCCAGCACCGCCGGGACTAGCGGGAAGAAGACCCAGTACTTC. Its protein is CASTAGTSGKKTQYF.

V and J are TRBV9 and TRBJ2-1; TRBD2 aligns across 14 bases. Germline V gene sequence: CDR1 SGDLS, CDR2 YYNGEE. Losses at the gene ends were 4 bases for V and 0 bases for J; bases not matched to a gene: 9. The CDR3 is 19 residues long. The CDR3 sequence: CASSTPGLAGVYSYNEQFF. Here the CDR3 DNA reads TGTGCCAGCAGCACACCGGGACTAGCGGGGGTCTACTCCTACAATGAGCAGTTCTTC.

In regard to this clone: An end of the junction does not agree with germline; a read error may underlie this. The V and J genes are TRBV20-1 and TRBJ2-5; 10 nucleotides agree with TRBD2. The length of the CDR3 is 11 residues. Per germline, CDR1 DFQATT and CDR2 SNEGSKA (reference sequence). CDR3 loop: CSAPGSGRTHF. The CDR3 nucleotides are TGCAGTGCCCCTGGTAGCGGGAGGACCCACTTC.

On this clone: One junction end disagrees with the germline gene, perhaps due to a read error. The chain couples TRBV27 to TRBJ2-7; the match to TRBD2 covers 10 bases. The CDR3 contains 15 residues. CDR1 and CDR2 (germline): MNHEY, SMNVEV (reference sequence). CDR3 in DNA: TGTGCCAGCAGTCTATCTAGCGGGGGAACCTACGAGCAGTACTTC. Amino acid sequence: CASSLSSGGTYEQYF.

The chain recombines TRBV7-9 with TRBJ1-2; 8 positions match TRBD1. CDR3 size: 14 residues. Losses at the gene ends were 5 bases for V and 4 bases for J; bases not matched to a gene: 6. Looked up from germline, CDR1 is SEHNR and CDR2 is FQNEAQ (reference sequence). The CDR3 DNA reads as TGTGCCAGCAGCCCGCGGACAGGGATCTATGGCTACACCTTC. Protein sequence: CASSPRTGIYGYTF.

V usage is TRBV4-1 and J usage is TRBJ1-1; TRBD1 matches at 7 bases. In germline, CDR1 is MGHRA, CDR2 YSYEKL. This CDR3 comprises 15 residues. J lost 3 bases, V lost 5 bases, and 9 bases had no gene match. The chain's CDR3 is CASSIQDRSYTEAFF. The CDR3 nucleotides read TGCGCCAGCAGCATCCAGGACAGGTCTTACACTGAAGCTTTCTTT.

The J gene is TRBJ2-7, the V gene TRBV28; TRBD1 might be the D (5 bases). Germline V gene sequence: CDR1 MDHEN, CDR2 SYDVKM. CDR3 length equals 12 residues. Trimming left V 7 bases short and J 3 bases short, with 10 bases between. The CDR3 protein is CASTDKVYEQYF. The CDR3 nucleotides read TGTGCCAGCACGGACAAAGTCTACGAGCAGTACTTC.

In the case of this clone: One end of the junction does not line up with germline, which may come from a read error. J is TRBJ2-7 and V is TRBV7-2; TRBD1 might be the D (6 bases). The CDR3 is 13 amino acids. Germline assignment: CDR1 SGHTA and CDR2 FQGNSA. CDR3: CASSFRDTYEQYF. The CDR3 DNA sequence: TGTGCCAGCAGTTTCCGGGACACTTACGAGCAGTATTTC. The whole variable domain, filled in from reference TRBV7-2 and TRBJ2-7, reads GAGVSQSPSNKVTEKGKDVELRCDPISGHTALYWYRQSLGQGLEFLIYFQGNSAPDKSGLPSDRFSAERTGGSVSTLTIQRTQQEDSAVYLCASSFRDTYEQYFGPGTRLTVT.

CDR3 DNA sequence: TGCGCCAGCAGCTTGGGACAGGGGTGGTCCTACGAGCAGTACTTC. As protein: CASSLGQGWSYEQYF. This rearrangement joins TRBV5-1 to TRBJ2-7; 8 nucleotides align to TRBD1. CDR1 SGHRS and CDR2 YFSETQ come from the germline V gene. The CDR3 sequence is 15 residues long. The trim removed 0 bases at V and 1 base at J, leaving 3 bases unmatched.

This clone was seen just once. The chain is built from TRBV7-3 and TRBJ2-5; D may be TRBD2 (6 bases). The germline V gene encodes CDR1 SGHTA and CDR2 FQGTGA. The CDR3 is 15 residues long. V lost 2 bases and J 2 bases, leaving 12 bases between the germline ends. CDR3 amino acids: CASSLYGTYQETQYF. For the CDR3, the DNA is TGTGCCAGCAGCTTATACGGGACTTATCAAGAGACCCAGTACTTC. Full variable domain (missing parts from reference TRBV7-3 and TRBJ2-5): GAGVSQTPSNKVTEKGKYVELRCDPISGHTALYWYRQSLGQGPEFLIYFQGTGAADDSGLPNDRFFAVRPEGSVSTLKIQRTERGDSAVYLCASSLYGTYQETQYFGPGTRLLVL.

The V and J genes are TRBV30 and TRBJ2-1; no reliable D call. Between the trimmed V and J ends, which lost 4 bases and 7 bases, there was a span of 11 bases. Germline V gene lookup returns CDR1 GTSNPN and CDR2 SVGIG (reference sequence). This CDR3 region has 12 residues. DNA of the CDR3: TGTGCCTGGAACCTAGGGCGAAATGAGCAGTTCTTC. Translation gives CAWNLGRNEQFF.

In DNA form, the CDR3 reads TGCGCCAGCAGTAAAGGGGGCAGGTCGGGGAACTATGGCTACACCTTC. Its translation is CASSKGGRSGNYGYTF. The chain uses TRBV5-1 and TRBJ1-2; 7 bases agree with TRBD1. V was pared by 5 bases and J by 2 bases, with 12 bases of the junction left unmatched. Germline V gene sequence: CDR1 SGHRS, CDR2 YFSETQ. The CDR3 totals 16 residues.

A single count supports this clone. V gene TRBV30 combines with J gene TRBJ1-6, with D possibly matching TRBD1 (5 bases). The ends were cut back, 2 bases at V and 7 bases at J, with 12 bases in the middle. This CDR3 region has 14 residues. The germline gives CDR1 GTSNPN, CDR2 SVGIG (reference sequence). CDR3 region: CAWSYRMNNSPLHF. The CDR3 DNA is TGTGCCTGGAGTTACAGGATGAACAATTCACCCCTCCACTTT.

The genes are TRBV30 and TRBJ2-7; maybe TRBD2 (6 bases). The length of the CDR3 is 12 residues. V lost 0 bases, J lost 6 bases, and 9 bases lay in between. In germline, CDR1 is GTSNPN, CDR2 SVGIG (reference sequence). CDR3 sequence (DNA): TGTGCCTGGAGTGTTGGGAGGACCGAGCAGTACTTC. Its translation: CAWSVGRTEQYF.

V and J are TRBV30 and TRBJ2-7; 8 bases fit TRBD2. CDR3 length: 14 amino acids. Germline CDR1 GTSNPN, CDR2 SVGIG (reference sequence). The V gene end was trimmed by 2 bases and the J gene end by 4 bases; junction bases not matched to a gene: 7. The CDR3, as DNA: TGTGCCTGGAGTCACGGGGGGGGCGCGTACGAGCAGTACTTC. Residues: CAWSHGGGAYEQYF.

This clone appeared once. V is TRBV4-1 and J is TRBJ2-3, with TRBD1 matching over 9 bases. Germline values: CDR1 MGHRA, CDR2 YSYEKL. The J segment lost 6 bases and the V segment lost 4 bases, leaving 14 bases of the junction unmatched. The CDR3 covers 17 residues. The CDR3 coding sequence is TGCGCCAGCAGCCCAATTAGGGGGACAGGGAGTTTGGATACGCAGTATTTT. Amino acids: CASSPIRGTGSLDTQYF.

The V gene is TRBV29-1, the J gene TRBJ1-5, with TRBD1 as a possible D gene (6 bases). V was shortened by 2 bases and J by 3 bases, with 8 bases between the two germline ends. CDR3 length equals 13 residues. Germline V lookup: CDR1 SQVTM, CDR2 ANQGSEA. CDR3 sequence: CSVETGFNQPQHF. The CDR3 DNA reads TGCAGCGTTGAAACAGGGTTCAATCAGCCCCAGCATTTT.